This T cell receptor (beta chain) originates from a study of blood T cell repertoires in COVID-19. Study details: From the United States, Italy and Spain came samples of acute and convalescent COVID-19.

In the original workflow: Using reference gene primer amplification, nucleated cell counts were estimated. TCRdb's copy holds only in-frame clones and misses some; the assay was immunoSEQ multiplex PCR. The DNA was the basis for D and trimming; V, J and clone size are from that table. The sample holds approximately 89,000 clones, more than 70% seen once. The CDR3 covers 15 residues. V lost 7 bases to trimming and J lost 6 bases; unmatched junction nucleotides: 5. Germline CDR1 KGHDR, CDR2 SFDVKD. The rearrangement links TRBV24-1 to TRBJ2-2; 12 bases match TRBD1. The receptor was isolated from a man in his 70s with acute or convalescent COVID-19. The sample consisted of peripheral blood. Here the CDR3 reads CATRHGTGGPGELFF. DNA for the CDR3: TGTGCCACCAGGCACGGGACAGGGGGCCCCGGGGAGCTGTTTTTT.